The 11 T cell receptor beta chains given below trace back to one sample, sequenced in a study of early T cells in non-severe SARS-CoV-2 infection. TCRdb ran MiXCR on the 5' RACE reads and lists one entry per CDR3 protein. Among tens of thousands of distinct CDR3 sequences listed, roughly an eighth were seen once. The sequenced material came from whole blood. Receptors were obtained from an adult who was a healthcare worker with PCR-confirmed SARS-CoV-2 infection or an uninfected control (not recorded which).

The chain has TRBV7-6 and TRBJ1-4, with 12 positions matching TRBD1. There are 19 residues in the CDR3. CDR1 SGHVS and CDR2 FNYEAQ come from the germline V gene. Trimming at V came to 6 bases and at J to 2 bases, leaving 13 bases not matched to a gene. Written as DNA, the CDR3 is TGTGCCAGCAGTCTCCGGGACAGGGGGCGCGTTGGGACTAATGAAAAACTGTTTTTT. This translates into CASSLRDRGRVGTNEKLFF.

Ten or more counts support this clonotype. Written as DNA, the CDR3 is TGTGCCATCAGTTTAAAACAGACTAGCAGGGATACGCAGTATTTT. Translating it yields CAISLKQTSRDTQYF. The V call is TRBV10-3, the J call TRBJ2-3; 7 positions match TRBD2. Looked up from germline, CDR1 is ENHRY and CDR2 is SYGVKD. Trimming took 5 bases from V and 6 from J; bases not matched to a gene: 11. The CDR3 has 15 residues.

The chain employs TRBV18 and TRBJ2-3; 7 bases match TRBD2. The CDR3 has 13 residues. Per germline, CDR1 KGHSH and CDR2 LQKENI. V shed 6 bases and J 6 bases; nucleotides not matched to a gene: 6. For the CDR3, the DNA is TGTGCCAGCTCCCCCAGCGGGACGGATACGCAGTATTTT. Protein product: CASSPSGTDTQYF.

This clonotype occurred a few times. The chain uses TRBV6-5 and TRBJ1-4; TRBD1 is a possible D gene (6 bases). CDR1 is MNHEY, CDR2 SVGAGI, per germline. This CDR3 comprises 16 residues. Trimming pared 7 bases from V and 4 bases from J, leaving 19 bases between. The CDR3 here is CASTPARTAINEKLFF. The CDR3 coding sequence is TGTGCCAGCACCCCGGCTCGGACAGCTATTAATGAAAAACTGTTTTTT.

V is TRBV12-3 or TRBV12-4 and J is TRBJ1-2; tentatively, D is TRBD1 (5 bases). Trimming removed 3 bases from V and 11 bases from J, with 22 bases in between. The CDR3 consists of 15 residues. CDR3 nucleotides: TGTGCCAGCAGTTTGAGTGTTGGGACCTCTCCAGGGTACACCTTC. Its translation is CASSLSVGTSPGYTF.

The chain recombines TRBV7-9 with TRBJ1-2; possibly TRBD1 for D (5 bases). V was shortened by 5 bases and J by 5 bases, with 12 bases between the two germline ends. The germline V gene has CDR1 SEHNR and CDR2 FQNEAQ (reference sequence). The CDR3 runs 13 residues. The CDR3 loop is CASSPRDFYGYTF. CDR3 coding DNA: TGTGCCAGCAGCCCCCGGGACTTTTATGGCTACACCTTC.

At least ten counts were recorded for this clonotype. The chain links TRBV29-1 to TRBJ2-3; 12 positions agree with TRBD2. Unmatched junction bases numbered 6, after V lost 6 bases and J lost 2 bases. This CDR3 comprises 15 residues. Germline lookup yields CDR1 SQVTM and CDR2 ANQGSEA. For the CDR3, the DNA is TGCAGCGTGCCCGGACTAGCGGGAATCACAGATACGCAGTATTTT. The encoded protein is CSVPGLAGITDTQYF.

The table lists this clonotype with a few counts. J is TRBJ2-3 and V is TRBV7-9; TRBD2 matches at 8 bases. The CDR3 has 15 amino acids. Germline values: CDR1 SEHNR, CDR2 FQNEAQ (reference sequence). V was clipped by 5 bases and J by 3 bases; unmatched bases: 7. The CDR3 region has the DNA TGTGCCAGCAGCGTTATCAGCGGGAGTACAGATACGCAGTATTTT. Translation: CASSVISGSTDTQYF. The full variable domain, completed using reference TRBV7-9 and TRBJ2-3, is DTGVSQNPRHKITKRGQNVTFRCDPISEHNRLYWYRQTLGQGPEFLTYFQNEAQLEKSRLLSDRFSAERPKGSFSTLEIQRTEQGDSAMYLCASSVISGSTDTQYFGPGTRLTVL.

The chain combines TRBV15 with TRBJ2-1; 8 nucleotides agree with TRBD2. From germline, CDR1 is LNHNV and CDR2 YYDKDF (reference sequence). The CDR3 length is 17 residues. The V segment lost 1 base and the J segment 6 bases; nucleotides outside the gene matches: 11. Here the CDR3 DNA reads TGTGCCACCAGCAGAGTAGCTGGTAGCGGGGACCCCAATGAGCAGTTCTTC. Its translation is CATSRVAGSGDPNEQFF.

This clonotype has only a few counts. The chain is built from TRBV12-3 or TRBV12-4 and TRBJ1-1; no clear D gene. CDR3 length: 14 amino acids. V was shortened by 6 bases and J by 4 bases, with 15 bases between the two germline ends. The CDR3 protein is CASSPIDGFTEAFF. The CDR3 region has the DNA TGTGCCAGCAGCCCCATTGATGGGTTCACTGAAGCTTTCTTT.

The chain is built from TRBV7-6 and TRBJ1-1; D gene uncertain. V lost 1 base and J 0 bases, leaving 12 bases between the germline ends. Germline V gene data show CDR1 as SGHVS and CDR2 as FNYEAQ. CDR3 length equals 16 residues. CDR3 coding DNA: TGTGCCAGCAGCTTAGTTAATGGCAGGATGAACACTGAAGCTTTCTTT. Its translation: CASSLVNGRMNTEAFF. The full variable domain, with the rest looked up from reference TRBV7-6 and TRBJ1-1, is GAGVSQSPRYKVTKRGQDVALRCDPISGHVSLYWYRQALGQGPEFLTYFNYEAQQDKSGLPNDRFSAERPEGSISTLTIQRTEQRDSAMYRCASSLVNGRMNTEAFFGQGTRLTVV.